This entry lists 6 T cell receptor beta chains sequenced from one sample in a study of cytomegalovirus exposure and HLA in healthy donors. The primer mix had 60 Vbeta and 13 Jbeta primers. Data came from immunoSEQ multiplex PCR; TCRdb stores just in-frame clones and leaves some out. The sample carries about 160,000 clones, roughly 80% recorded once. The sequenced sample was PBMCs. The receptors were gathered from a girl aged 10-17 years in good health and CMV-seropositive.

The chain couples TRBV9 to TRBJ2-1; the D is unclear. The germline V gene encodes CDR1 SGDLS and CDR2 YYNGEE. The CDR3 extends over 15 amino acids. V lost 3 bases to trimming and J lost 5 bases, with 15 bases between them. DNA of the CDR3: TGTGCCAGCAGCGCAGAGCCAGACAACCACAATGAGCAGTTCTTC. It translates to CASSAEPDNHNEQFF. Variable domain in full (rest from reference TRBV9 and TRBJ2-1): DSGVTQTPKHLITATGQRVTLRCSPRSGDLSVYWYQQSLDQGLQFLIQYYNGEERAKGNILERFSAQQFPDLHSELNLSSLELGDSALYFCASSAEPDNHNEQFFGPGTRLTVL.

The chain links TRBV29-1 to TRBJ1-1; D unresolved. The CDR3 runs to 12 residues. V shed 4 bases and J shed 5 bases, with 11 bases lying between them. Germline CDR1 SQVTM, CDR2 ANQGSEA. The CDR3, as DNA: TGCAGCGTTGTTCGGGGTATGACTGAAGCTTTCTTT. It yields the protein CSVVRGMTEAFF.

The chain links TRBV21-1 to TRBJ2-2; the D call TRBD1 from the table was never checked on the DNA. TRBV21-1 is flagged as a pseudogene. This CDR3 contains 15 residues. The CDR3: CASSKESGGNGELFF. DNA of the CDR3: TGTGCCAGCAGCAAAGAATCAGGGGGCAACGGGGAGCTGTTTTTT.

This clone has more than one count but fewer than ten. The V and J genes are TRBV11-2 and TRBJ2-7; 8 nucleotides agree with TRBD2. There are 16 residues in the CDR3. The V gene end was trimmed by 5 bases and the J gene end by 4 bases; junction bases not matched to a gene: 13. Germline loops: CDR1 SGHAT, CDR2 FQNNGV. For the CDR3, the DNA is TGTGCCAGCAGCGGGGTTGTAGCGGGAAGATCTTACGAGCAGTACTTC. This gives the protein CASSGVVAGRSYEQYF.

The rearrangement uses TRBV7-3 and TRBJ2-1, with D possibly TRBD2 on 5 matching bases. V was shortened by 2 bases and J by 9 bases, with 11 bases between the two germline ends. The CDR3 sequence is 13 residues long. The V gene's germline CDR1 is SGHTA and CDR2 FQGTGA. This chain's CDR3 is CASSLQPRGEQFF. In nucleotides, the CDR3 is TGTGCCAGCAGCTTACAACCCCGGGGTGAGCAGTTCTTC.

This clone was seen a single time. The gene calls are TRBV10-3 and TRBJ1-2; D gene unclear. The CDR3 is 14 residues long. Trimming cost V 6 bases and J 0 bases, with 11 bases left between them. In germline, CDR1 is ENHRY, CDR2 SYGVKD. The CDR3 coding sequence is TGTGCCATCAGACCATCGTTAGCTAACTATGGCTACACCTTC. Encoded protein: CAIRPSLANYGYTF.